Below, 3 T cell receptor beta chains from the same sample are listed, as sequenced in a study of CD8+CD57+ T cells in acquired aplastic anemia (dated by TCRdb to 2016 to 2019). The listed sequencing device is Illumina HiSeq 2000. Genomic DNA served as template for TCR beta VDJ combination and CDR3 sequence profiling. The raw public reads went through TCRdb reprocessing: fastp at Q25, MiXCR clone calling, in-frame beta chains kept. Each entry merges the rows of one CDR3 protein and shows their most common DNA and genes. This sample comprises around 130,000 distinct CDR3 sequences, 45% to 60% of them detected only once. The ten top clones hold roughly 28% of the sample. Patients chosen for sequencing had shown expansion of CD8+CD57+ cells by flow cytometry. The specimen sequenced was sorted CD4+, CD8+, or CD8+CD57+ T cells (not recorded which) from PBMCs. The receptors come from a human donor with aplastic anemia.

This clonotype appeared many times. The chain couples TRBV2 to TRBJ2-7; 11 nucleotides agree with TRBD2. The length of the CDR3 is 15 residues. Germline-derived CDR1 and CDR2 are SNHLY and FYNNEI. The V gene end was trimmed by 3 bases and the J gene end by 2 bases; junction bases not matched to a gene: 3. The CDR3 nucleotides read TGTGCCAGCAGTGACTCTAGCGGGGGGCCCTACGAGCAGTACTTC. Amino acid sequence: CASSDSSGGPYEQYF.

The chain uses TRBV29-1 and TRBJ2-7; perhaps TRBD1 as D (6 bases). The CDR3 consists of 12 residues. CDR1 and CDR2 (germline): SQVTM, ANQGSEA. Trimming left V 7 bases short and J 1 base short, with 11 bases between. This CDR3 is CSGSRGSYEQYF. The CDR3, as DNA: TGCAGCGGGTCCAGGGGATCCTACGAGCAGTACTTC.

About this clonotype itself: At one boundary the junction diverges from the germline segment, which might be a read error. The J gene is TRBJ2-6, the V gene TRBV10-1, with TRBD2 matching 7 bases. This CDR3 is 13 amino acids long. Germline V gene sequence: CDR1 WNHNN, CDR2 SYGVQD (reference sequence). Written as DNA, the CDR3 is TGCGCCAGCAGTGATGGGGGGGGCAACGTCCTGACTTTC. Translation: CASSDGGGNVLTF.